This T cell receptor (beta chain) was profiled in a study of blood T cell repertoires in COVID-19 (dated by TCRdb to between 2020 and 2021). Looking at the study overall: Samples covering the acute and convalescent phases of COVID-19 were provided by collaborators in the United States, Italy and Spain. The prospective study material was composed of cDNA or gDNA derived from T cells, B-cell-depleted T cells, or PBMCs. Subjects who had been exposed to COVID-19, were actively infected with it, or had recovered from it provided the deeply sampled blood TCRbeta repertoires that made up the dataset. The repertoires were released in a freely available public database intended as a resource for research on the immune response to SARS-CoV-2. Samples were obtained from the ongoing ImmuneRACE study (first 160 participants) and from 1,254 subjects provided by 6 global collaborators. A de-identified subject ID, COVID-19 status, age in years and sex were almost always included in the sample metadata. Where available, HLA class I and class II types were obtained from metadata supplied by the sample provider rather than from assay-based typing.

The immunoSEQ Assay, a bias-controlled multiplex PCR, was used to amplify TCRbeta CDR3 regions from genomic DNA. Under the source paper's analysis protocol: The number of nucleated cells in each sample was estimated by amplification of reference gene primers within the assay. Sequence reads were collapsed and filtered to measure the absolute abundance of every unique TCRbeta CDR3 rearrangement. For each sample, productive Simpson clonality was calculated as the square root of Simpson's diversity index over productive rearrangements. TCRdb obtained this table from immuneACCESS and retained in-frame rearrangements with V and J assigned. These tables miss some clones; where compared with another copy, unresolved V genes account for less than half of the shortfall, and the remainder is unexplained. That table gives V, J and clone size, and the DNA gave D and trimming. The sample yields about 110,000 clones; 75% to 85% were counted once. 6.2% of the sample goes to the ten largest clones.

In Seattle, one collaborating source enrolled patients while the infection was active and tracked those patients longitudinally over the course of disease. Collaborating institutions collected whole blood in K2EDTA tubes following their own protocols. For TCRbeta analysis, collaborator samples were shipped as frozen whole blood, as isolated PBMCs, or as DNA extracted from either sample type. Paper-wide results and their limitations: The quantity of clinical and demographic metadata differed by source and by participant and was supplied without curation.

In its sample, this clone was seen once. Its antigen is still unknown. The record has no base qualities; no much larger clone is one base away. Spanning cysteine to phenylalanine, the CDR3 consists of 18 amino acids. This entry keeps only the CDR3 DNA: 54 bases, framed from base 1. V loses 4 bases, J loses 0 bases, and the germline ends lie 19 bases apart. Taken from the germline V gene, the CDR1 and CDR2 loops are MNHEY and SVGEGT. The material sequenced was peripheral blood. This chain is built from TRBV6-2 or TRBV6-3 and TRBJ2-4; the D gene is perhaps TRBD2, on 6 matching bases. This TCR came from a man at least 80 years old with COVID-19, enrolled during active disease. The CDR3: CASSFNPGAELAKNIQYF. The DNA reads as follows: TGTGCCAGCAGTTTCAATCCGGGAGCCGAACTAGCCAAAAACATTCAGTACTTC.